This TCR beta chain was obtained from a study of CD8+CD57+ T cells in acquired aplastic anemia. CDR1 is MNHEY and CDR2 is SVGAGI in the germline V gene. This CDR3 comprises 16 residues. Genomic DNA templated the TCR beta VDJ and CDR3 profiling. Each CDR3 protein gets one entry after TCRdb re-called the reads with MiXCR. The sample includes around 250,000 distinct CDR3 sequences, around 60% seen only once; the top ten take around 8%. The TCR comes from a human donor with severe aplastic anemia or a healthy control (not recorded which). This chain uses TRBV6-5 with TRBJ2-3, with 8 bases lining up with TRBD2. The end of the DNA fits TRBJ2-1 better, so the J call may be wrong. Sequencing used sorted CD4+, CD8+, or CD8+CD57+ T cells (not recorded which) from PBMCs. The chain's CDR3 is CASSRHSGASTDTQFF. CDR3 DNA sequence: TGTGCCAGCAGTCGTCATAGCGGGGCCAGCACAGATACGCAGTTCTTC.